Detailed here is one TCR beta chain. The antigen is unknown. The entry originates in a study of T cell responses to AZD1222 COVID-19 vaccine. Study-wide results and limits: Spike was spanned by vaccine-associated CD4 TCRs, which were dominant at 160-218 and 743-854. Seropositivity was recorded at baseline in only 6 or 7 AZD1222 recipients.

V was clipped by 6 bases and J by 4 bases; unmatched bases: 5. The germline CDR1 and CDR2 sequences are KGHSH and LQKENI. The CDR3 consists of 14 residues. Here immunoSEQ multiplex PCR was the method, and the copy in TCRdb shows in-frame clones only, minus some. The repertoire includes some 150,000 clones, 94% of them detected once, and over 0.95% sits in the top ten. This sequence originates from an adult in good health. Source: peripheral blood, taken on day 0 of AZD1222 vaccination. The rearrangement joins TRBV18 to TRBJ1-4, with 7 bases fitting TRBD1. CDR3 loop: CASSAGTVNEKLFF. Written as DNA, the CDR3 is TGTGCCAGCTCCGCCGGGACAGTTAATGAAAAACTGTTTTTT.